Each of the 29 T cell receptor beta chains below was sequenced from the same sample in a study of beta chain features in type 1 diabetes listed by TCRdb under 2018. The library was made by the immunoSEQ multiplex PCR assay. All of the isolated RNA was reverse transcribed with the High Capacity cDNA Reverse Transcription Kit, so expressed TCRB transcripts were sequenced. The immuneACCESS repertoire file appears here via TCRdb, limited to in-frame rearrangements. These files lack a portion of the clones; in checked studies, under half of the deficit traces to unresolved V genes, and the cause of the others is not known. In this sample the table shows 60,000 or so clones, about 61% of which occur a single time. 2% to 2.5% of the sample rests with the top ten. Sequences were obtained from Tregs from blood. The cell subset or site label of this sample denotes: regulatory CD4+ T cells. These TCRs come from a woman aged 18 to 35 in good health.

This chain joins TRBV10-2 and TRBJ2-7; D may be TRBD1 (9 bases). CDR1 is WSHSY and CDR2 is SAAADI in the germline V gene. The CDR3 spans 19 residues. V was cut by 4 bases and J by 2 bases, with 27 bases left in between. CDR3: CASSAPGTGLAGGTYEQYF. The CDR3 coding sequence is TGCGCCAGCAGTGCGCCCGGGACAGGGCTCGCGGGAGGTACCTACGAGCAGTACTTC.

This chain connects TRBV7-2 to TRBJ1-2; 8 bases agree with TRBD1. The V gene end was trimmed by 2 bases and the J gene end by 5 bases; junction bases not matched to a gene: 7. The CDR3 spans 15 residues. Germline CDR1 is SGHTA and CDR2 is FQGNSA. For the CDR3, the DNA is TGTGCCAGCAGCTTAAGTTCGGGACAGGAATATGGCTACACCTTC. As protein: CASSLSSGQEYGYTF. The full variable domain, with the rest looked up from reference TRBV7-2 and TRBJ1-2, is GAGVSQSPSNKVTEKGKDVELRCDPISGHTALYWYRQSLGQGLEFLIYFQGNSAPDKSGLPSDRFSAERTGGSVSTLTIQRTQQEDSAVYLCASSLSSGQEYGYTFGSGTRLTVV.

The chain combines TRBV29-1 with TRBJ1-5, with 8 bases matching TRBD1. J lost 9 bases, V lost 0 bases, and 7 bases had no gene match. The CDR3 runs to 14 residues. Germline V gene data show CDR1 as SQVTM and CDR2 as ANQGSEA. The CDR3 loop is CSVEEAQGAGPQHF. For the CDR3, the DNA is TGCAGCGTTGAAGAAGCCCAGGGGGCAGGGCCCCAGCATTTT.

This clone was observed a handful of times. This sequence joins TRBV6-5 and TRBJ1-1; TRBD1 agrees at 10 bases. This CDR3 is built from 15 residues. The ends lost 6 bases at V and 5 bases at J; junction bases unmatched: 9. Germline CDR1 MNHEY, CDR2 SVGAGI. CDR3 region: CASRETGGKGTEAFF. The DNA for the CDR3 is TGTGCCAGCAGGGAGACAGGGGGCAAGGGAACTGAAGCTTTCTTT.

The chain carries TRBV11-2 and TRBJ2-3, with TRBD2 matching 8 bases. The J segment lost 2 bases and the V segment lost 2 bases, leaving 15 bases of the junction unmatched. This CDR3 region has 19 residues. The V gene's germline CDR1 is SGHAT and CDR2 FQNNGV. As DNA, the CDR3 is TGTGCCAGCAGCTTACGAGAGGGGGTAGCGGGATCTTCCACAGATACGCAGTATTTT. This gives the protein CASSLREGVAGSSTDTQYF.

The gene calls are TRBV7-2 and TRBJ1-6, with D perhaps TRBD1 (6 bases). This CDR3 contains 15 residues. V lost 2 bases and J lost 7, with 12 bases in between. Germline CDR1 is SGHTA and CDR2 is FQGNSA. This CDR3 reads CASSLSGQGNSPLHF. The CDR3 DNA reads TGTGCCAGCAGCTTATCGGGTCAGGGGAATTCACCCCTCCACTTT.

This clone appeared a few times. The chain joins TRBV9 to TRBJ2-5; 8 nucleotides align to TRBD1. CDR3 length equals 15 residues. V shed 4 bases, J shed 4 bases, and the junction held 9 bases outside the gene matches. Germline CDR1 and CDR2: SGDLS and YYNGEE. The CDR3: CASSMMTGATETQYF. In nucleotides, the CDR3 is TGTGCCAGCAGCATGATGACAGGGGCTACAGAGACCCAGTACTTC.

The J gene is TRBJ2-1, the V gene TRBV30, with TRBD2 matching 14 bases. CDR3 size: 16 residues. Germline V lookup: CDR1 GTSNPN, CDR2 SVGIG (reference sequence). V was pared by 4 bases and J by 7 bases, with 9 bases of the junction left unmatched. CDR3 bases: TGTGCCTGGATCACTCCGGGACTAGCGGGAGCGAATGAGCAGTTCTTC. Encoded protein: CAWITPGLAGANEQFF.

The chain employs TRBV7-9 and TRBJ2-1, with 14 bases fitting TRBD2. The CDR3 sequence is 16 residues long. J gave up 7 bases and V 5 bases, and 7 bases lay outside the gene matches. Germline V CDR1 and CDR2: SEHNR, FQNEAQ (reference sequence). The CDR3 region has the DNA TGTGCCAGCAGCACCGGGACTAGCGGGAGTTATAATGAGCAGTTCTTC. Its translation is CASSTGTSGSYNEQFF.

This chain links TRBV19 with TRBJ2-6; D is perhaps TRBD1 (5 bases). The germline CDR1 and CDR2 sequences are LNHDA and SQIVND (reference sequence). This CDR3 is built from 15 residues. V gave up 9 bases and J gave up 1 base, with 13 bases separating them. The CDR3 nucleotides are TGTGCCAGCAGTGACAGACCTTCTGGGGCCAACGTCCTGACTTTC. This codes for CASSDRPSGANVLTF.

This chain links TRBV5-5 with TRBJ1-2, with D perhaps matching TRBD1 (5 bases). The CDR3 covers 14 residues. Trimming pared 0 bases from V and 3 bases from J, leaving 9 bases between. Germline assignment: CDR1 SGHKS and CDR2 YYEKEE (reference sequence). The CDR3 DNA sequence: TGTGCCAGCAGCTTGGGTCAGGGTGACTATGGCTACACCTTC. Translating gives CASSLGQGDYGYTF.

This chain joins TRBV2 and TRBJ1-3; 11 nucleotides align to TRBD1. The CDR3 runs 16 residues. The germline V gene encodes CDR1 SNHLY and CDR2 FYNNEI. The junction had 1 base not matched to a gene; V was cut back by 3 bases and J by 0 bases. CDR3 DNA sequence: TGTGCCAGCAGTGACGGGACAGGGGGCTCTGGAAACACCATATATTTT. Protein sequence: CASSDGTGGSGNTIYF.

The rearrangement joins TRBV15 to TRBJ1-1; 7 nucleotides line up with TRBD1. Germline lookup yields CDR1 LNHNV and CDR2 YYDKDF (reference sequence). V shed 2 bases, J shed 11 bases, and the junction held 8 bases outside the gene matches. The CDR3 is 13 residues long. In DNA form, the CDR3 reads TGTGCCACCAGCAGAAGTACCCAGGGGGAGGCTTTCTTT. It encodes CATSRSTQGEAFF. Filled out from reference TRBV15 and TRBJ1-1, the complete variable domain reads DAMVIQNPRYQVTQFGKPVTLSCSQTLNHNVMYWYQQKSSQAPKLLFHYYDKDFNNEADTPDNFQSRRPNTSFCFLDIRSPGLGDTAMYLCATSRSTQGEAFFGQGTRLTVV.

This clone was observed a single time. The V gene is TRBV7-3, the J gene TRBJ2-3, with TRBD1 as a possible D gene (6 bases). V was trimmed by 5 bases and J by 2 bases, leaving 14 bases between them. Germline CDR1 is SGHTA and CDR2 is FQGTGA. The CDR3 extends over 15 amino acids. The DNA of the CDR3 is TGTGCCAGCAGCCCTGGACAGCGCCTCACAGATACGCAGTATTTT. It translates to CASSPGQRLTDTQYF.

This clone was detected a few times. The chain combines TRBV5-1 with TRBJ2-1; 12 bases match TRBD2. With V trimmed by 2 bases and J by 0 bases, 9 bases remained unmatched. CDR1 and CDR2 from the germline V gene are SGHRS and YFSETQ. The CDR3 sequence is 19 residues long. CDR3 coding DNA: TGCGCCAGCAGCTTTTCCGGGACTAGCGGGTATAGCTCCTACAATGAGCAGTTCTTC. It codes for CASSFSGTSGYSSYNEQFF.

This clone was seen only a few times. V gene TRBV11-2 combines with J gene TRBJ2-1; D gene uncertain. The CDR3 has 16 amino acids. The germline V gene encodes CDR1 SGHAT and CDR2 FQNNGV. V was pared by 4 bases and J by 2 bases, with 15 bases between. CDR3 residues: CASSYRLAPTYNEQFF. In DNA form, the CDR3 reads TGTGCCAGCAGCTACCGACTCGCGCCCACCTACAATGAGCAGTTCTTC. The variable domain in full, with the rest retrieved from reference TRBV11-2 and TRBJ2-1, is EAGVAQSPRYKIIEKRQSVAFWCNPISGHATLYWYQQILGQGPKLLIQFQNNGVVDDSQLPKDRFSAERLKGVDSTLKIQPAKLEDSAVYLCASSYRLAPTYNEQFFGPGTRLTVL.

This chain uses TRBV7-8 with TRBJ2-2; weak D call: TRBD1 (6 bases). The V and J ends lost 5 bases and 1 base respectively, with 14 bases between them. The CDR3 is 16 residues long. Germline CDR1 and CDR2: SGHVS and FQNEAQ. The chain's CDR3 is CASSPRDIGNTGELFF. CDR3 DNA: TGTGCCAGCAGCCCCCGGGACATCGGGAACACCGGGGAGCTGTTTTTT.

This clone was seen only a few times. The rearrangement links TRBV7-2 to TRBJ2-5; possible D gene TRBD2, 5 bases. CDR1 is SGHTA and CDR2 is FQGNSA in the germline V gene. The CDR3 length is 14 residues. Trimming stripped 2 bases from V and 3 bases from J, with 10 bases between. CDR3 coding DNA: TGTGCCAGCAGCTTATCTCGGCGGGAAGAGACCCAGTACTTC. Protein product: CASSLSRREETQYF.

This clone was seen only a few times. The genes are TRBV5-1 and TRBJ2-5, with a weak D call TRBD2 (5 bases). Trimming took off 3 bases at V and 3 bases at J, with 12 bases between the two ends. Germline V gene lookup returns CDR1 SGHRS and CDR2 YFSETQ. This CDR3 spans 14 amino acids. CDR3 amino acids: CASSSGIREETQYF. The CDR3 nucleotides are TGCGCCAGCAGCTCGGGAATTCGAGAAGAGACCCAGTACTTC.

This sequence joins TRBV5-1 and TRBJ1-1, with D perhaps TRBD1 (5 bases). Trimming cost V 3 bases and J 4 bases, with 19 bases left between them. The CDR3 has 16 amino acids. Germline CDR1 reads SGHRS; CDR2 reads YFSETQ. The CDR3 reads CASSYSSRQPGTEAFF. CDR3 sequence (DNA): TGCGCCAGCAGCTACTCGTCTAGACAGCCGGGCACTGAAGCTTTCTTT.

This clone was found once. The rearrangement links TRBV7-3 to TRBJ1-1; maybe TRBD1 (6 bases). Germline lookup yields CDR1 SGHTA and CDR2 FQGTGA. The length of the CDR3 is 14 residues. Trimming left V 2 bases short and J 4 bases short, with 11 bases between. The CDR3 region has the DNA TGTGCCAGCAGCTTAGGGGGCGGGGGCACTGAAGCTTTCTTT. Translating gives CASSLGGGGTEAFF.

The chain carries TRBV10-3 and TRBJ2-4; 11 bases are shared with TRBD2. Germline V gene sequence: CDR1 ENHRY, CDR2 SYGVKD. The CDR3 spans 17 residues. The V segment lost 6 bases and the J segment 2 bases; nucleotides outside the gene matches: 9. The CDR3 reads CAISPLAGESSKNIQYF. DNA for the CDR3: TGTGCCATCAGCCCACTAGCGGGAGAGAGTTCCAAAAACATTCAGTACTTC.

This clone was picked up a small number of times. V and J are TRBV6-5 and TRBJ1-5; D is undetermined. CDR1 is MNHEY and CDR2 is SVGAGI in the germline V gene. Deletions cut 5 bases from V and 7 bases from J, with 15 bases between. This CDR3 has 14 residues. The CDR3 here is CASSPGLSMQPQHF. The CDR3 nucleotides are TGTGCCAGCAGTCCAGGCCTATCGATGCAGCCCCAGCATTTT.

The chain recombines TRBV6-5 with TRBJ1-2; perhaps TRBD1 as D (6 bases). The V gene lost 4 bases and the J gene lost 2 bases, with 8 bases spanning the gap. In germline, CDR1 is MNHEY, CDR2 SVGAGI. This CDR3 spans 13 amino acids. CDR3: CASSSTGNYGYTF. The CDR3 DNA reads TGTGCCAGCAGTTCGACAGGCAACTATGGCTACACCTTC.

V and J are TRBV4-2 and TRBJ2-7; 9 bases agree with TRBD2. Germline CDR1 LGHNA, CDR2 YNFKEQ. This CDR3 spans 16 amino acids. Losses at the gene ends were 0 bases for V and 2 bases for J; bases not matched to a gene: 5. CDR3 region: CASSQDASGVTYEQYF. Written as DNA, the CDR3 is TGTGCCAGCAGCCAAGACGCTAGCGGGGTAACCTACGAGCAGTACTTC.

This chain uses TRBV4-1 with TRBJ2-6, with D unclear. Germline V gene data show CDR1 as MGHRA and CDR2 as YSYEKL. The CDR3 has 16 residues. Trimming took 2 bases from V and 0 from J, leaving 8 bases between them. In nucleotides, the CDR3 is TGCGCCAGCAGCCAACGGAGCCCCTCTGGGGCCAACGTCCTGACTTTC. Protein: CASSQRSPSGANVLTF.

The table lists this clone with a few counts. One end of the junction varies from germline; a read error may be responsible. The chain links TRBV10-3 to TRBJ1-5; 7 bases are a match to TRBD1. The CDR3 runs to 14 residues. Germline V gene lookup returns CDR1 ENHRY and CDR2 SYGVKD. Written as DNA, the CDR3 is TGTGCCATCGGTGAACAGGGGAGCAATCAGCCCCAGCATTTT. It yields the protein CAIGEQGSNQPQHF.

This clone was detected a few times. The V and J genes are TRBV10-2 and TRBJ2-5; 10 positions agree with TRBD2. Matching the DNA end better, TRBJ2-7 makes the J call doubtful. Germline CDR1 and CDR2: WSHSY and SAAADI. The CDR3 is 15 residues long. This chain's CDR3 is CASKWTSGSSYEQYF. CDR3 nucleotides: TGCGCCAGCAAATGGACTAGCGGTAGCTCCTACGAGCAGTACTTC.

V and J are TRBV30 and TRBJ1-6; D remains unclear. The CDR3 has 15 amino acids. CDR1 and CDR2 from the germline V gene are GTSNPN and SVGIG (reference sequence). Trimming took 0 bases from V and 5 from J, leaving 11 bases between them. This CDR3 reads CAWSVLGRDNSPLHF. CDR3 coding DNA: TGTGCCTGGAGTGTACTAGGTCGGGATAATTCACCCCTCCACTTT.